The rows below give T cell receptor beta chains drawn from one sample of a study of CD4 T cells in relation to SARS-CoV-2 and coronaviruses. Clones were sequenced by immunoSEQ multiplex PCR, and TCRdb holds only the in-frame ones, with some missing. The sample includes tens of thousands of clones, roughly nine tenths seen only once; the top ten take about 0.4%. Source material: naive CD4+ T cells from PBMCs. Receptors were obtained from an adult with COVID-19. The conserved cysteine and the conserved F or W are not part of the CDR3 here. The D gene is left open where the match is weak. Rows give clone size only sometimes, using once, few, many, or a class for an expanded clone.

cdr3_aa v_call d_call clone_size
ASSSERGVGEQY TRBV5-8 . .
ASSNAGELF TRBV11-2 . .
ASSLSSGSFEQY TRBV28 TRBD2 once
ASSYRLAGDEQF TRBV14 TRBD2 .
ATSRAPPVSDTQY TRBV15 . .
ASSPEWGRENQPQH TRBV4-1 . .
ASSRTVGSSYEQY TRBV28 . .
ASSPLGQGNVYQY TRBV13 TRBD1 .
ASSLGKTGSSNQPQH TRBV7-9 . .
ASSVAASVDNEQF TRBV9 . once
ASSRTNSNQPQH TRBV2 . .
SAGDRGPQETQY TRBV29-1 TRBD1 once
ASSPGGTEEKLF TRBV18 . .
ASSQPEGANYGYT TRBV4-2 TRBD1 .
ASSLGTGQGAKNIQY TRBV28 TRBD1 .
AISVRGRGYNEQF TRBV10-3 TRBD2 once
ASSQAGTQNGELF TRBV7-8 . once
ASHIGGEPQH TRBV6-5 . .
ASSVETGSGEQY TRBV9 . .
ASSEAGLAGGDRTDTQY TRBV2 TRBD2 .
ASRIQGAQNTEAF TRBV5-1 TRBD1 .
ASSDSASPNYGYT TRBV6-4 . .
SVESSGTTYNEQF TRBV29-1 . once
ASKTSSGANVLT TRBV19 . .
ASSLGQVSYGYT TRBV7-8 TRBD1 .
ASSLAGGPRDNEQF TRBV7-3 . .
ASSEGTTYEQY TRBV11-3 . .
ASSRTVRVGELF TRBV6-2/TRBV6-3 . .
SVDSRAWDNEQF TRBV29-1 . .
AISESKGAGGALTEAF TRBV10-3 TRBD1 .
ASSFVDTQY TRBV5-8 . .
ASSIGSVDPYEQY TRBV19 . .
ASSLGTGPNTGELF TRBV5-5 . .
ASSPPGGGETQY TRBV18 TRBD2 .
ASRHTARKVAGDYEQY TRBV11-2 TRBD2 .
ATSSRLGANEKLF TRBV15 . .
ASIPGLANPYEQY TRBV28 TRBD2 .
ASSLGSQTSSYEQY TRBV7-2 . .
ASSLGDRGLGLGNQPQH TRBV5-5 TRBD1 .
AWSLLRNTGELF TRBV30 . .
ASSPATGSSYEQY TRBV18 . once
ASKRQGANEKLF TRBV28 TRBD1 .
AWSLGTGGGSGNTIY TRBV30 . few